Presented here are 14 T cell receptor beta chains from one specimen sequenced in a study of Graves' ophthalmopathy and Graves' hyperthyroidism. Amplification from RNA transcripts yielded the TCR beta CDR3 regions. An initial RT-PCR round employing HTBI primers preceded a second-round multiplex PCR. TCRdb re-called the multiplex PCR reads through MiXCR, storing one row per CDR3 protein. The sample carries around 1,000,000 distinct CDR3 sequences, roughly 35% recorded once. The material sequenced was peripheral blood or thyroid tissue (not recorded which). Source of these receptors: an adult man with Graves' hyperthyroidism.

This clonotype was detected a few times. The V and J genes are TRBV5-1 and TRBJ1-2; TRBD1 aligns across 11 bases. The ends lost 5 bases at V and 5 bases at J; junction bases unmatched: 5. Germline V gives CDR1 SGHRS, CDR2 YFSETQ. The CDR3 is made up of 14 amino acids. DNA for the CDR3: TGCGCCAGCAGAAAGGACAGGGGGCAATATGGCTACACCTTC. Protein product: CASRKDRGQYGYTF.

This clonotype has a count of ten or more. V usage is TRBV29-1 and J usage is TRBJ2-2; TRBD2 agrees at 7 bases. The CDR3 sequence is 16 residues long. V trimming: 5 bases; J trimming: 7 bases; junction bases outside the gene matches: 16. Germline CDR1 is SQVTM and CDR2 is ANQGSEA. DNA for the CDR3: TGCAGCGTTCTAGGGAGGGCAGGGTCGGTTGGCGGGGAGCTGTTTTTT. Its translation: CSVLGRAGSVGGELFF.

The chain combines TRBV7-3 with TRBJ2-5; D ambiguous. The V gene lost 6 bases and the J gene lost 2 bases, with 16 bases spanning the gap. The CDR3 covers 15 residues. Germline CDR1 reads SGHTA; CDR2 reads FQGTGA. The CDR3 sequence: CASSYNSVSQETQYF. The CDR3 DNA is TGTGCCAGCAGTTATAACTCAGTTTCACAAGAGACCCAGTACTTC.

About this clonotype itself: A read error may account for a junction end that differs from germline. The V call is TRBV5-1, the J call TRBJ2-7, with 9 bases fitting TRBD1. This CDR3 is 15 amino acids long. Germline CDR1 is SGHRS and CDR2 is YFSETQ. CDR3 nucleotide sequence: TGCGCCAGCACCTTGGGACAGGGTGGATCCTACGAGCAGTACTTC. It yields the protein CASTLGQGGSYEQYF.

V gene TRBV6-6 combines with J gene TRBJ2-7, with a possible D match to TRBD1 (5 bases). Germline CDR1 reads MNHNY; CDR2 reads SVGAGI (reference sequence). V was clipped by 3 bases and J by 1 base, with 19 bases between them. The CDR3 has 17 residues. In DNA form, the CDR3 reads TGTGCCAGCAGTTATCCCCCGGAAGGGGCCTGGTCCTACGAGCAGTACTTC. This codes for CASSYPPEGAWSYEQYF.

On this clonotype: A much larger clone is a single base away; this may be a read error. This sequence joins TRBV6-1 and TRBJ1-4; 8 bases match TRBD1. This CDR3 region has 15 residues. Germline CDR1 MNHNS, CDR2 SASEGT. Germline trimming cut 7 bases from V and 6 bases from J; bases unmatched to any gene: 10. The CDR3 loop reads CASIDQGAPDEKLFF. CDR3 nucleotides: TGTGCCAGCATAGATCAGGGGGCGCCGGATGAAAAACTGTTTTTT.

This sequence joins TRBV7-2 and TRBJ1-5, with TRBD1 matching 7 bases. CDR1 and CDR2 from the germline V gene are SGHTA and FQGNSA. V lost 8 bases to trimming and J lost 2 bases; unmatched junction nucleotides: 9. This CDR3 has 15 amino acids. CDR3 DNA sequence: TGTGCCAGCGCCTTACAGGGGATGCGCAATCAGCCCCAGCATTTT. Its translation: CASALQGMRNQPQHF.

As for this clonotype: A clone one base away is much larger, so this may be a read error. The CDR3 is CTSSAGQGVYNTEAFF. As DNA, the CDR3 is TGTACCAGCAGCGCCGGACAGGGGGTATACAACACTGAAGCTTTCTTT. V is TRBV9 and J is TRBJ1-1, with 10 bases matching TRBD1. Germline loops: CDR1 SGDLS, CDR2 YYNGEE. The CDR3 totals 16 residues.

In this sample, this clonotype turned up once. J is TRBJ1-6 and V is TRBV11-2, with D possibly TRBD1 on 5 matching bases. The CDR3 length is 14 residues. Germline V CDR1 and CDR2: SGHAT, FQNNGV. Trimming stripped 3 bases from V and 10 bases from J, with 13 bases between. The DNA of the CDR3 is TGTGCCAGCAGCTTTCTCAGGGATTGGTCACCCCTCCACTTT. This translates into CASSFLRDWSPLHF.

Many counts were recorded for this clonotype. The genes are TRBV7-9 and TRBJ1-1, with D unclear. The germline V and J ends were trimmed by 2 bases and 1 base, with 11 bases remaining between them. Germline CDR1 SEHNR, CDR2 FQNEAQ (reference sequence). The CDR3 sequence is 15 residues long. The DNA of the CDR3 is TGTGCCAGCAGCTTACAGCGAACCCAGAACACTGAAGCTTTCTTT. Its translation: CASSLQRTQNTEAFF.

About this clonotype itself: A junction end diverges from the germline sequence, so it may reflect a read error. The CDR3 spells CASSYAGGAYQPQHF. CDR3 DNA sequence: TGTGCCAGCAGTTATGCGGGGGGCGCGTATCAGCCCCAGCATTTT. The gene calls are TRBV10-3 and TRBJ1-5, with D possibly TRBD1 on 6 matching bases. CDR1 is ENHRY and CDR2 is SYGVKD in the germline V gene. CDR3 size: 15 residues.

This clonotype was seen a handful of times. The rearrangement links TRBV20-1 to TRBJ2-7; D remains ambiguous. CDR3 size: 14 residues. V was shortened by 2 bases and J by 7 bases, with 18 bases between the two germline ends. Germline-derived CDR1 and CDR2 are DFQATT and SNEGSKA (reference sequence). The CDR3 DNA is TGCAGTGCTAGAATCCTGGGTCTCGCTCGGGAGCAGTACTTC. Translation: CSARILGLAREQYF.

The genes are TRBV7-9 and TRBJ2-2; 7 bases map to TRBD1. The CDR3 sequence is 16 residues long. Germline V gives CDR1 SEHNR, CDR2 FQNEAQ (reference sequence). The trim removed 2 bases at V and 9 bases at J, leaving 12 bases unmatched. This CDR3 is CASSLKTGMILRELFF. CDR3 DNA sequence: TGTGCCAGCAGCTTAAAGACAGGGATGATTCTACGGGAGCTGTTTTTT.

There are many counts of this clonotype. The genes are TRBV7-6 and TRBJ2-7; D remains ambiguous. The V and J ends lost 5 bases and 3 bases respectively, with 11 bases between them. This CDR3 has 13 amino acids. From germline, CDR1 is SGHVS and CDR2 FNYEAQ. The CDR3, as DNA: TGTGCCAGCAGCCTAGGGTCCTTCTACGAGCAGTACTTC. This codes for CASSLGSFYEQYF.